Listed here are 15 T cell receptor beta chains from one sample, sequenced in a study of cytomegalovirus exposure and HLA in healthy donors. PCR employed 60 Vbeta and 13 Jbeta primers. Assay: immunoSEQ multiplex PCR; the TCRdb copy retains only in-frame clones and omits some. The sample shows 100,000 or so clones, about three quarters of them seen only once. The sequenced sample consisted of PBMCs. The source of these receptors is a woman between 35 and 50 years old in good health and CMV-seropositive.

The gene calls are TRBV4-1 and TRBJ2-7; 8 bases agree with TRBD2. The germline CDR1 and CDR2 sequences are MGHRA and YSYEKL. Trimming took 5 bases from V and 2 from J; bases not matched to a gene: 8. This CDR3 has 15 residues. CDR3 in DNA: TGCGCCAGCAGCTCCCGGGAGGGGGGACCCTACGAGCAGTACTTC. It is translated as CASSSREGGPYEQYF.

V is TRBV18 and J is TRBJ2-2, with D perhaps matching TRBD1 (6 bases). CDR1 KGHSH and CDR2 LQKENI come from the germline V gene. There are 15 residues in the CDR3. Trimming took 5 bases from V and 6 from J, leaving 16 bases between them. The CDR3 reads CASSKGQLSSGELFF. DNA for the CDR3: TGTGCCAGCTCAAAAGGACAGCTCAGCTCCGGGGAGCTGTTTTTT.

The chain combines TRBV7-2 with TRBJ2-2; tentatively, D is TRBD2 (6 bases). Germline V lookup: CDR1 SGHTA, CDR2 FQGNSA. This CDR3 contains 16 residues. The V gene lost 1 base and the J gene lost 1 base, with 10 bases spanning the gap. The CDR3 DNA reads TGTGCCAGCAGCTTAGGAGCGCGGGGGAACACCGGGGAGCTGTTTTTT. Protein sequence: CASSLGARGNTGELFF. The variable domain in full, completed from reference TRBV7-2 and TRBJ2-2, reads GAGVSQSPSNKVTEKGKDVELRCDPISGHTALYWYRQSLGQGLEFLIYFQGNSAPDKSGLPSDRFSAERTGGSVSTLTIQRTQQEDSAVYLCASSLGARGNTGELFFGEGSRLTVL.

The chain links TRBV7-3 to TRBJ1-5, with D unresolved. Looked up from germline, CDR1 is SGHTA and CDR2 is FQGTGA. V lost 5 bases, J lost 7 bases, and 12 bases lay in between. This CDR3 is 13 amino acids long. The CDR3 nucleotides read TGTGCCAGCAGCCGGGGTCTAGGGCAGCCCCAGCATTTT. As protein: CASSRGLGQPQHF. Full variable domain (outside the CDR3, taken from reference TRBV7-3 and TRBJ1-5): GAGVSQTPSNKVTEKGKYVELRCDPISGHTALYWYRQSLGQGPEFLIYFQGTGAADDSGLPNDRFFAVRPEGSVSTLKIQRTERGDSAVYLCASSRGLGQPQHFGDGTRLSIL.

The chain uses TRBV5-1 and TRBJ2-7; the D is unclear. V gave up 2 bases and J gave up 5 bases, with 11 bases separating them. Germline V gene data show CDR1 as SGHRS and CDR2 as YFSETQ. The CDR3 extends over 13 amino acids. The CDR3 DNA reads TGCGCCAGCAGCTTAAATCTAATAGACGAGCAGTACTTC. Protein sequence: CASSLNLIDEQYF.

The rearrangement uses TRBV4-1 and TRBJ2-5, with D perhaps TRBD2 (5 bases). The V end was cut by 1 base, the J end by 1 base, with 13 bases between. Germline-derived CDR1 and CDR2 are MGHRA and YSYEKL. The CDR3 consists of 16 residues. CDR3 sequence: CASSQVTRRPQETQYF. DNA of the CDR3: TGCGCCAGCAGCCAAGTGACCAGGAGGCCCCAAGAGACCCAGTACTTC.

The rearrangement joins TRBV10-3 to TRBJ2-2, with D possibly being TRBD1 (6 bases). V was shortened by 9 bases and J by 0 bases, with 11 bases between the two germline ends. This CDR3 region has 14 residues. CDR1 and CDR2 (germline): ENHRY, SYGVKD. The chain's CDR3 is CAIAHRANTGELFF. The CDR3, as DNA: TGTGCCATTGCCCACAGGGCGAACACCGGGGAGCTGTTTTTT.

The rearrangement uses TRBV19 and TRBJ1-6, with D maybe TRBD1 (6 bases). CDR1 is LNHDA and CDR2 is SQIVND in the germline V gene (reference sequence). The germline V and J ends were trimmed by 3 bases and 9 bases, with 15 bases remaining between them. The CDR3 consists of 15 residues. The CDR3 DNA reads as TGTGCCAGTAGTATGGGGGCAGGGGTGGGTTCACCCCTCCACTTT. This gives the protein CASSMGAGVGSPLHF. Complete variable domain (other parts from reference TRBV19 and TRBJ1-6): DGGITQSPKYLFRKEGQNVTLSCEQNLNHDAMYWYRQDPGQGLRLIYYSQIVNDFQKGDIAEGYSVSREKKESFPLTVTSAQKNPTAFYLCASSMGAGVGSPLHFGNGTRLTVT.

On this clone: A read error may account for a junction end that differs from germline. The chain carries TRBV19 and TRBJ2-1; TRBD2 matches 7 bases. The CDR3 is 14 amino acids. Looked up from germline, CDR1 is LNHDA and CDR2 is SQIVND (reference sequence). The CDR3 spells CASSTQMSSGSWVF. The CDR3 bases are TGTGCCAGTAGTACCCAAATGTCTAGCGGCTCTTGGGTCTTC.

The CDR3 protein is CASSQATGTGDYGYTF. Here the CDR3 DNA reads TGTGCCAGCAGCCAAGCAACAGGGACAGGGGACTATGGCTACACCTTC. This chain links TRBV4-2 with TRBJ1-2, with 10 bases that match TRBD1. This CDR3 has 16 residues. CDR1 is LGHNA, CDR2 YNFKEQ, per germline. The trim removed 1 base at V and 3 bases at J, leaving 5 bases unmatched.

The chain recombines TRBV7-2 with TRBJ1-2; the D is unclear. CDR1 and CDR2 from the germline V gene are SGHTA and FQGNSA. Trimming cost V 5 bases and J 4 bases, with 20 bases left between them. CDR3 size: 16 residues. The chain's CDR3 is CASSPTTYQNLYGYTF. The CDR3 nucleotides are TGTGCCAGCAGCCCGACAACCTACCAGAACCTCTATGGCTACACCTTC.

The chain has TRBV28 and TRBJ1-1, with TRBD1 identical over 7 bases. The CDR3 has 12 amino acids. Trimming at V came to 6 bases and at J to 7 bases, leaving 5 bases not matched to a gene. Germline V gene sequence: CDR1 MDHEN, CDR2 SYDVKM. The CDR3 bases are TGTGCCAGCAGATCTCAGGGGGTTGAAGCTTTCTTT. Encoded protein: CASRSQGVEAFF.

This chain connects TRBV7-9 to TRBJ1-3; a weak D match, TRBD1 (6 bases). The ends were cut back, 5 bases at V and 5 bases at J, with 13 bases in the middle. Germline-derived CDR1 and CDR2 are SEHNR and FQNEAQ (reference sequence). The CDR3 consists of 14 residues. CDR3 nucleotide sequence: TGTGCCAGCAGCCAAAGCGGACAGCGAAACACCATATATTTT. It translates to CASSQSGQRNTIYF. Looking up the rest from reference TRBV7-9 and TRBJ1-3 gives the full variable domain: DTGVSQNPRHKITKRGQNVTFRCDPISEHNRLYWYRQTLGQGPEFLTYFQNEAQLEKSRLLSDRFSAERPKGSFSTLEIQRTEQGDSAMYLCASSQSGQRNTIYFGEGSWLTVV.

As regards this clone: Germline and junction disagree at one end, which may indicate a read error. V usage is TRBV29-1 and J usage is TRBJ1-2; 9 bases agree with TRBD1. The CDR3 length is 15 residues. Looked up from germline, CDR1 is SQVTM and CDR2 is ANQGSEA. CDR3 in DNA: TGCAGCGTTGATATTCGGGGACAGGGAGGGGATGGCCACACCTTC. It encodes CSVDIRGQGGDGHTF.

Only a few counts were recorded for this clone. V and J are TRBV7-9 and TRBJ2-5; TRBD2 matches 7 bases. The CDR3 extends over 13 amino acids. Losses at the gene ends were 5 bases for V and 1 base for J; bases not matched to a gene: 1. Germline V CDR1 and CDR2: SEHNR, FQNEAQ (reference sequence). The CDR3 reads CASSRTSQETQYF. The CDR3 DNA follows: TGTGCCAGCAGCAGGACTAGCCAAGAGACCCAGTACTTC.